In this sample, the clone carrying this T cell receptor beta chain turned up a few times. These data originate in a study of CD8 T cells in Susac syndrome. CD8+ and CD4+ blood T cells underwent TCR beta sequencing. The TEMRA cells underwent FACS enrichment, while the CD8+ and CD4+ T cells underwent negative isolation. An amount of RNA that ranged from roughly 0.45 to 1 ug was reverse transcribed with random hexamers. The authors amplified TCR beta CDR3 across 54 Vbeta and 13 Jbeta using immunoSEQ multiplex PCR. TCRdb called the immunoSEQ multiplex PCR reads again in MiXCR, with one record for every CDR3 protein. Of tens of thousands of distinct CDR3 sequences listed, over 90% are singletons. The germline CDR1 and CDR2 sequences are SEHNR and FQNEAQ (reference sequence). V lost 1 base and J lost 4, with 4 bases in between. The CDR3 is made up of 12 amino acids.

This rearrangement joins TRBV7-9 to TRBJ2-5; no firm D call. Sequencing was performed on CD4+ T cells from PBMCs. The TCR sequence derives from a human donor with multiple sclerosis. CDR3 DNA sequence: TGTGCCAGCAGCTTAGTCGGAGAGACCCAGTACTTC. It yields the protein CASSLVGETQYF.